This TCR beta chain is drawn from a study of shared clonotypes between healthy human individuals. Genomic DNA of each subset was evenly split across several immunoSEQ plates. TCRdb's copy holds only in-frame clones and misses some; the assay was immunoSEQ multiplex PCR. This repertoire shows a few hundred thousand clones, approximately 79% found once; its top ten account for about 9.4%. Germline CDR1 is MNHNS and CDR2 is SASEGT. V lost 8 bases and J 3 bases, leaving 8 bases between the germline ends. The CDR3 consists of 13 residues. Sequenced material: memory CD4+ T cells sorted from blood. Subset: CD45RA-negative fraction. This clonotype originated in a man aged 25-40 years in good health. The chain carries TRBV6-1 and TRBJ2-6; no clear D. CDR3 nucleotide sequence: TGTGCCAGCCGGTACAGTGGGGCCAACGTCCTGACTTTC. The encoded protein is CASRYSGANVLTF.